The present entry profiles one T cell receptor (beta chain) with its context. Its antigen is still unknown. The data were obtained in a study of OX40 agonist ivuxolimab in advanced cancers. The CDR3 length is 16 residues. Trimming stripped 8 bases from V and 3 bases from J, with 19 bases between. Libraries were prepared by immunoSEQ multiplex PCR; TCRdb keeps only in-frame clonotypes and omits some of them. Seen here are about 94,000 clones, over 75% observed once, and the top ten hold just over 0.3%. Notes on the study in general: Among the nonresponders, some also had low normalized T-cell clonal expansion.

This receptor was obtained from an adult with an advanced solid tumor such as melanoma, head and neck, liver or kidney cancer. The material was CD4+ or CD8+ T cells sorted from blood, obtained in a trial of the OX40 agonist ivuxolimab. The rearrangement uses TRBV23-1 and TRBJ2-2; D might be TRBD2 (6 bases). TRBV23-1 is reported as an ORF; its role is uncertain. The CDR3 is CASDRDKGEDTGELFF. In nucleotides, the CDR3 is TGCGCCAGCGATCGAGATAAAGGGGAGGACACCGGGGAGCTGTTTTTT.